This T cell receptor beta chain is from a study of cytomegalovirus exposure and HLA in healthy donors. Study-wide results and caveats: Common viral pathogens seemed, in a later analysis, to connect with several of the most significant clusters. Donors belonging to an Asian-associated ancestry cluster reportedly showed fewer N-insertions in productive TCRs than the roughly 700-donor mean, according to what a later analysis found.

The PCR made use of 60 Vbeta and 13 Jbeta primers. Clones were read by immunoSEQ multiplex PCR, and TCRdb kept only the in-frame ones, dropping some. This sample has 100,000 or so clones, with more than 65% found just once. A note on this clone: The antigen remains unidentified.

CDR3 length: 17 amino acids. Germline V gene lookup returns CDR1 SGDLS and CDR2 YYNGEE. V lost 4 bases to trimming and J lost 7 bases; unmatched junction nucleotides: 14. The sample was PBMCs. This TCR derives from a woman between 18 and 29 years old in good health and CMV-seropositive. This chain connects TRBV9 to TRBJ2-5, with 12 nucleotides matching TRBD1. The CDR3 coding sequence is TGTGCCAGCAGCCTGACTGTAGGGACAGGGGGCGCCGGGACCCAGTACTTC. Its translation is CASSLTVGTGGAGTQYF. The full variable domain, completed using reference TRBV9 and TRBJ2-5, is DSGVTQTPKHLITATGQRVTLRCSPRSGDLSVYWYQQSLDQGLQFLIQYYNGEERAKGNILERFSAQQFPDLHSELNLSSLELGDSALYFCASSLTVGTGGAGTQYFGPGTRLLVL.